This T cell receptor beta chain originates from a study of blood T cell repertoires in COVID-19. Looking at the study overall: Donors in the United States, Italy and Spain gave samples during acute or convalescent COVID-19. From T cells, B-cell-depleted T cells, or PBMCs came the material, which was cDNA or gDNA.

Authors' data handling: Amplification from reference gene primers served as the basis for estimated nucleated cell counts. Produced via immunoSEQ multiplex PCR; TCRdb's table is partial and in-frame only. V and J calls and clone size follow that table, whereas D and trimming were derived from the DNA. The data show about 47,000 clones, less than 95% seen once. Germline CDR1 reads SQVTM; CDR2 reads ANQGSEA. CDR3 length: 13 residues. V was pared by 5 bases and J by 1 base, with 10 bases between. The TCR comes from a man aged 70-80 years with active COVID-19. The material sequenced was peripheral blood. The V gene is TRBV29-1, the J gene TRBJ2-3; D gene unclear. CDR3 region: CSVPRKGTDTQYF. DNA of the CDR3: TGCAGCGTTCCCAGGAAGGGCACAGATACGCAGTATTTT.